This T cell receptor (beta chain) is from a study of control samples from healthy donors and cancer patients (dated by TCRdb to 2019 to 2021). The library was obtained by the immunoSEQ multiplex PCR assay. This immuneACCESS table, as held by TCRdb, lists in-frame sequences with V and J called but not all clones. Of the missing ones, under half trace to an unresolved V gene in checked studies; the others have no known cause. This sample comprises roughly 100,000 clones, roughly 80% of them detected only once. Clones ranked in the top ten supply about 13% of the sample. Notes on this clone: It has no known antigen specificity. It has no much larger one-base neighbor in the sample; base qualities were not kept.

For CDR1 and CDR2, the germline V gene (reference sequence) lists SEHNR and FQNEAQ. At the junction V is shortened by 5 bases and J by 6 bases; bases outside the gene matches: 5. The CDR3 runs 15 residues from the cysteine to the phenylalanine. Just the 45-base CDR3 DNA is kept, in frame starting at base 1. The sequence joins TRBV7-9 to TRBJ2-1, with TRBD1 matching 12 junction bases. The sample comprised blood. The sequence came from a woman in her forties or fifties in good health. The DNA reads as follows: TGTGCCAGCAGCATGGGACAGGGGGCTTTCAATGAGCAGTTCTTC. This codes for CASSMGQGAFNEQFF.